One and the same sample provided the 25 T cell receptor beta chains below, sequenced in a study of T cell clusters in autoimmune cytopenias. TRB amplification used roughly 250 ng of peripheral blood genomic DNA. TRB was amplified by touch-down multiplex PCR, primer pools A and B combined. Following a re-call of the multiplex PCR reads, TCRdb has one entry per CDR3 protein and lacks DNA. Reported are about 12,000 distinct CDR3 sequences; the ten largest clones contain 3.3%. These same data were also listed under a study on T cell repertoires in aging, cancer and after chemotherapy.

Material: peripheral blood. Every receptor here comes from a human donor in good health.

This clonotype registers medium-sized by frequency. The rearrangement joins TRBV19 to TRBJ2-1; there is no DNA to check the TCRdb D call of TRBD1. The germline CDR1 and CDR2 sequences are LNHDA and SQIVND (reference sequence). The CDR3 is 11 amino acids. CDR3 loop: CASRQGNEQFF.

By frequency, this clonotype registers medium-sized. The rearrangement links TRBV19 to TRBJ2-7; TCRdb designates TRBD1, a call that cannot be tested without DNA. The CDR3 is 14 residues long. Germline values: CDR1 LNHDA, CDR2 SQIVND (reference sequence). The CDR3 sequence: CASSADIHSYEQYF.

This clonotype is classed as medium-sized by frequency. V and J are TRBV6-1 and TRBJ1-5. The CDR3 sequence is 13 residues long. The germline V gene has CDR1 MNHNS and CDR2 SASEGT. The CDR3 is CASSEGYNQPQHF.

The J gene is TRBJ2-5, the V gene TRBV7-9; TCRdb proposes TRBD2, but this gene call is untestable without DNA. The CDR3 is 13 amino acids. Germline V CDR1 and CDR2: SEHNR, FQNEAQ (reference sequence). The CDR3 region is CASSPNPGETQYF.

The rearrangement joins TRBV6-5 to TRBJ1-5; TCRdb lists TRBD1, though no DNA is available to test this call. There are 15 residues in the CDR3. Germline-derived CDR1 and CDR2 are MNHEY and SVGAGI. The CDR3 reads CASTSEGASNQPQHF.

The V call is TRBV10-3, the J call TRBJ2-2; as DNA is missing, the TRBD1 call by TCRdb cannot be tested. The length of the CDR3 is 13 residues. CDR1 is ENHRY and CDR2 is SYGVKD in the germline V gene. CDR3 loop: CAISRTGDGELFF.

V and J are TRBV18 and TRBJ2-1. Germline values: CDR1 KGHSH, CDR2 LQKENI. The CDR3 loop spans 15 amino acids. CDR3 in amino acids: CASSPAGSSYNEQFF.

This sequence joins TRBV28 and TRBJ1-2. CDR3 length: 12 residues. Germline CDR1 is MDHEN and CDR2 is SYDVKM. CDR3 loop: CASSLLGHGYTF.

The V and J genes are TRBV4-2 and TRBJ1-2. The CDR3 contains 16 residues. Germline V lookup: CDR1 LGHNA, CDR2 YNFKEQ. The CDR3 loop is CASSPKTEGTNYGYTF.

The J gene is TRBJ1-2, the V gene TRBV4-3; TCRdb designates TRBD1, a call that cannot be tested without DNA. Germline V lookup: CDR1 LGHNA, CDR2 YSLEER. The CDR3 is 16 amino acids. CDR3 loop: CASSLTLDVGGIGYTF.

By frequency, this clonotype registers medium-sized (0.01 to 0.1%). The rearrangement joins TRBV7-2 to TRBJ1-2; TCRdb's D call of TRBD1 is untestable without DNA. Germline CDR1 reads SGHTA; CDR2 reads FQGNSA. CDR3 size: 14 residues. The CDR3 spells CASSSYRGQDGYTF.

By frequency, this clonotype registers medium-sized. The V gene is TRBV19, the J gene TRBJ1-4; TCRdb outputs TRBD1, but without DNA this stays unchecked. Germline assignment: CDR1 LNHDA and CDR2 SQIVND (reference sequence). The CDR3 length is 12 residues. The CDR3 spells CASRGQVEKLFF. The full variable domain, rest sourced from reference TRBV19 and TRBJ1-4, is DGGITQSPKYLFRKEGQNVTLSCEQNLNHDAMYWYRQDPGQGLRLIYYSQIVNDFQKGDIAEGYSVSREKKESFPLTVTSAQKNPTAFYLCASRGQVEKLFFGSGTQLSVL.

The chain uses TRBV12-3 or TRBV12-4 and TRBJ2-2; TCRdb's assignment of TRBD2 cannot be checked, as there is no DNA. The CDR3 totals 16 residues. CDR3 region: CASSLPAGGHTGELFF.

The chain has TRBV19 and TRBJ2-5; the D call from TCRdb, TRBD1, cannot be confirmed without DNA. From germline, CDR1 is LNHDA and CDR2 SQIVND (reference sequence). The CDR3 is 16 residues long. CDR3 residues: CASSIRRGGGEETQYF.

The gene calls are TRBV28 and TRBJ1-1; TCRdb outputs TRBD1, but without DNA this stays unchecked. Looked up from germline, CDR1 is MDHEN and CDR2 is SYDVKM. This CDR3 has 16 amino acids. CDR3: CASSYGTPELNTEAFF.

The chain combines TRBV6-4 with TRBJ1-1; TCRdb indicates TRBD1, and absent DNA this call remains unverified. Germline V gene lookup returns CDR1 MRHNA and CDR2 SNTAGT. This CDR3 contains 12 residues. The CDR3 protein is CASRGQDAEAFF.

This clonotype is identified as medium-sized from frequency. This CDR3 reads CASSSTVSGANVLTF. This chain joins TRBV6-5 and TRBJ2-6. The germline CDR1 and CDR2 sequences are MNHEY and SVGAGI. CDR3 length equals 15 residues.

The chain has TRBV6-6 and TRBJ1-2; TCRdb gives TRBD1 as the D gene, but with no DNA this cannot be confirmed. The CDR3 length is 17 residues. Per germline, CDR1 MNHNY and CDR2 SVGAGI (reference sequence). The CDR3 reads CASNQKIAGTGGSGYTF.

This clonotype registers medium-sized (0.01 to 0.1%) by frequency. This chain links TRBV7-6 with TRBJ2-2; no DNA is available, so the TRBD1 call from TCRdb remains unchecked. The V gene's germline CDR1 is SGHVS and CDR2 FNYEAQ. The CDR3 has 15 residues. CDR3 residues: CASSGDGTNTGELFF.

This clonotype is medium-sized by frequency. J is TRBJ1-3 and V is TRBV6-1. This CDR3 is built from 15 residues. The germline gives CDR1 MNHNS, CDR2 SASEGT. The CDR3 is CASSSETGSGNTIYF.

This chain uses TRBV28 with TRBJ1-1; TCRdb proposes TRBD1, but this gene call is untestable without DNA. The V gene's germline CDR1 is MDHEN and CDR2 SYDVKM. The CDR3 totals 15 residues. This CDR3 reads CARKPSLSMNTEAFF.

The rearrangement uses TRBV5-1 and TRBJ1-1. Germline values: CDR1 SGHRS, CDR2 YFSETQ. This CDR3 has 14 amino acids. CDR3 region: CASSIGTANTEAFF.

CDR3 amino acids: CASSERDEQFF. V and J are TRBV28 and TRBJ2-1. The V gene's germline CDR1 is MDHEN and CDR2 SYDVKM. There are 11 residues in the CDR3.

The CDR3 loop is CASSIFRDSVPGANVLTF. V gene TRBV19 combines with J gene TRBJ2-6. CDR3 size: 18 residues. Germline V gives CDR1 LNHDA, CDR2 SQIVND (reference sequence).

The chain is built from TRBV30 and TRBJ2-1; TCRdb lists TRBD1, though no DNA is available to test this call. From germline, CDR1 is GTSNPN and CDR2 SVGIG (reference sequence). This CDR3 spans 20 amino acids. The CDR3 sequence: CAWSVLRRTVTRSSYNEQFF.